The clone carrying this TCR beta chain was found a few times. Deletions cut 0 bases from V and 6 bases from J, with 13 bases between. Per germline, CDR1 SGHKS and CDR2 YYEKEE (reference sequence). This CDR3 region has 15 residues. The data originate from a study of blood T cell repertoires in COVID-19. Only in-frame clones appear in the TCRdb table, and some are missing; sequencing was by immunoSEQ multiplex PCR. The table has around 160,000 clones, approximately 75% seen once. V and J are TRBV5-5 and TRBJ1-5; D not resolved. Sequencing input: peripheral blood. The TCR sequence derives from a human donor in a cohort sampled during active COVID-19. CDR3 sequence: CASSLAVIGGQPQHF. CDR3 DNA sequence: TGTGCCAGCAGCTTGGCAGTCATTGGTGGTCAGCCCCAGCATTTT.